This T cell receptor (beta chain) derives from a study of T cell repertoires in cytomegalovirus infection (dated by TCRdb to the late 2010s). Notes on the research overall: Because public TCR beta signatures pointed to carriage of CMV infection together with the matching HLA type, the HLA type of each donor mattered for the analysis.

This clonotype was recorded a few times. Its binding antigen is unknown. Base qualities are missing; no much larger clone stands one base away. What the research found in general, with its limitations: Cumulative frequency of public TCR beta family members discriminated carriers of CMV infection plus the relevant HLA type in this cohort and an independent approximately 400-donor cohort. The ex vivo response was dominated by HLA-C-restricted CMV-specific TCR beta clonotypes, which also provided the single most frequent clonotype in two of eight donors.

For CDR1 and CDR2, the germline V gene lists MDHEN and SYDVKM. V is trimmed back by 7 bases and J by 0 bases, and the junction contains 5 bases that no gene match accounts for. The CDR3, cysteine through phenylalanine, is 14 amino acids long. The kept DNA is CDR3 alone, 42 bases in frame from the first base. The instrument given in TCRdb is Illumina HiSeq 1500. TCRdb cleaned the public reads at Q25 with fastp, built clones with MiXCR and kept in-frame beta chains. A single entry per CDR3 protein holds the most common genes and DNA from its merged rows. A total of about 740,000 distinct CDR3 sequences appear in this sample, about 40% of them only once. The ten largest clones represent under 3.5% of the sample.

The sequencing sample was made of PBMCs. The V and J segments used are TRBV28 and TRBJ2-7; a stretch of 8 junction bases matches TRBD1. The source of this sequence is a human donor in good health (CMV status not recorded). Some clones in this sample may be carry-over from other donors' samples. The CDR3 has the sequence CASNRGQDSYEQYF. The DNA is TGTGCCAGCAATCGGGGACAGGACTCCTACGAGCAGTACTTC.